Below are 10 T cell receptor beta chains sequenced from a single sample in a study of OX40 agonist ivuxolimab in advanced cancers. The data were produced by immunoSEQ multiplex PCR, yet TCRdb's version contains in-frame clones alone and is incomplete. The data contain roughly 70,000 clones, 90% of them seen just once; the ten biggest clones take up roughly 0.5%. The sequencing used CD4+ or CD8+ T cells sorted from blood, collected in a trial of the OX40 agonist ivuxolimab. Source of these receptors: an adult with an advanced solid tumor such as melanoma, head and neck, liver or kidney cancer.

This sequence joins TRBV5-1 and TRBJ1-3; 7 nucleotides match TRBD1. V trimming: 4 bases; J trimming: 1 base; junction bases outside the gene matches: 8. The CDR3 loop spans 16 amino acids. Germline CDR1 is SGHRS and CDR2 is YFSETQ. The CDR3 here is CASSISRQGSGNTIYF. The CDR3 DNA reads as TGCGCCAGCAGCATTTCTCGACAGGGATCTGGAAACACCATATATTTT.

The chain is built from TRBV19 and TRBJ2-7; D perhaps matches TRBD1 (5 bases). Germline V gives CDR1 LNHDA, CDR2 SQIVND (reference sequence). This CDR3 comprises 13 residues. V lost 1 base and J 7 bases, leaving 11 bases between the germline ends. CDR3 in amino acids: CASSIGGQPEQYF. The CDR3 DNA is TGTGCCAGTAGTATAGGGGGCCAACCGGAGCAGTACTTC.

This clone appeared a few times. The chain is built from TRBV10-2 and TRBJ1-2; maybe TRBD1 (5 bases). The V gene lost 3 bases and the J gene lost 8 bases, with 13 bases spanning the gap. The CDR3 loop spans 13 amino acids. Looked up from germline, CDR1 is WSHSY and CDR2 is SAAADI. This CDR3 is CASSEGRVGGYTF. For the CDR3, the DNA is TGCGCCAGCAGTGAAGGCAGGGTGGGAGGCTACACCTTC.

CDR3 residues: CASSRQGITEAFF. As DNA, the CDR3 is TGTGCCAGCAGCCGACAGGGAATCACTGAAGCTTTCTTT. The chain employs TRBV7-6 and TRBJ1-1; 7 bases fit TRBD1. This CDR3 comprises 13 residues. V dropped 5 bases and J dropped 4; count of bases not matched to a gene: 4. Looked up from germline, CDR1 is SGHVS and CDR2 is FNYEAQ.

The chain is built from TRBV30 and TRBJ2-5; 12 positions match TRBD2. CDR3 size: 14 residues. Germline CDR1 GTSNPN, CDR2 SVGIG (reference sequence). The J segment lost 5 bases and the V segment lost 5 bases, leaving 6 bases of the junction unmatched. CDR3 DNA: TGTGCCTGGGCTAGCGGGAGGGCCGAGGAGACCCAGTACTTC. This gives the protein CAWASGRAEETQYF.

V is TRBV14 and J is TRBJ1-3; D is possibly TRBD1 (5 bases). Trimming shortened V by 4 bases and J by 0 bases, and 10 bases separated the two germline ends. CDR1 and CDR2 (germline): SGHDN, FVKESK. This CDR3 is built from 15 residues. CDR3 loop: CASSPTGGSGNTIYF. In DNA, the CDR3 is TGTGCCAGCAGCCCGACTGGGGGCTCTGGAAACACCATATATTTT.

The chain employs TRBV2 and TRBJ1-5; D uncertain. This CDR3 has 16 amino acids. Germline lookup yields CDR1 SNHLY and CDR2 FYNNEI. The V and J ends lost 0 bases and 6 bases respectively, with 15 bases between them. This CDR3 is CASSEALPGVGQPQHF. The CDR3 DNA reads as TGTGCCAGCAGTGAAGCGCTCCCCGGGGTAGGTCAGCCCCAGCATTTT.

The chain links TRBV7-9 to TRBJ1-4, with 11 bases fitting TRBD1. The CDR3 covers 15 residues. Trimming cost V 5 bases and J 7 bases; bases outside gene matches: 6. Germline lookup yields CDR1 SEHNR and CDR2 FQNEAQ (reference sequence). The CDR3 nucleotides are TGTGCCAGCAGCCTCCGAGGGACAGGGGGTGAAAAACTGTTTTTT. Protein: CASSLRGTGGEKLFF. Looking up the rest from reference TRBV7-9 and TRBJ1-4 gives the full variable domain: DTGVSQNPRHKITKRGQNVTFRCDPISEHNRLYWYRQTLGQGPEFLTYFQNEAQLEKSRLLSDRFSAERPKGSFSTLEIQRTEQGDSAMYLCASSLRGTGGEKLFFGSGTQLSVL.

The count of this clone is one. J is TRBJ2-2 and V is TRBV19; a possible D gene is TRBD1 (5 bases). Germline CDR1 reads LNHDA; CDR2 reads SQIVND (reference sequence). CDR3 length: 15 residues. Trimming stripped 5 bases from V and 6 bases from J, with 16 bases between. The CDR3: CASSLVGLESGELFF. Written as DNA, the CDR3 is TGTGCCAGTAGTCTGGTGGGGCTTGAATCCGGGGAGCTGTTTTTT.

The V gene is TRBV6-1, the J gene TRBJ2-7, with no clear D. From germline, CDR1 is MNHNS and CDR2 SASEGT. V shed 4 bases and J shed 3 bases, with 7 bases lying between them. The CDR3 sequence is 12 residues long. This CDR3 reads CASSVELYEQYF. In DNA, the CDR3 is TGTGCCAGCAGTGTAGAGCTCTACGAGCAGTACTTC.